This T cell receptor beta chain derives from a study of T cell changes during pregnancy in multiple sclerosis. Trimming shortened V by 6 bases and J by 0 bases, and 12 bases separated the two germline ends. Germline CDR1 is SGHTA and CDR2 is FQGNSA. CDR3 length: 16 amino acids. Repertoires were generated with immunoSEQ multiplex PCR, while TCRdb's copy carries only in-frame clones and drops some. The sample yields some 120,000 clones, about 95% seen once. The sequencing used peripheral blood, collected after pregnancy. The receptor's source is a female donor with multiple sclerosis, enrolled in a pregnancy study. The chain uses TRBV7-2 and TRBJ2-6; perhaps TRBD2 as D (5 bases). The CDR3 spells CASRLGSSSGANVLTF. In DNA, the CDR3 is TGTGCCAGCAGATTGGGGAGTAGCTCTGGGGCCAACGTCCTGACTTTC.